A single sample is the source of the 28 T cell receptor beta chains below, sequenced in a study of blood T cell repertoires in COVID-19. Generated by immunoSEQ multiplex PCR, the TCRdb table keeps only in-frame clones and is missing some. The data hold a few hundred thousand clones, with 87% observed a single time. The sequenced material came from PBMCs or T cells enriched from blood (not recorded which). Source of these receptors: a woman aged 18-29 years who had recovered from COVID-19.

The V gene is TRBV11-3, the J gene TRBJ2-1, with D tentatively TRBD2 (6 bases). This CDR3 has 19 amino acids. CDR1 is SGHNT, CDR2 YENEEA, per germline. V was pared by 3 bases and J by 0 bases, with 21 bases between. The chain's CDR3 is CASSFRRVFTYCSYNEQFF. In DNA, the CDR3 is TGTGCCAGCAGCTTCCGGAGGGTCTTCACTTATTGCTCCTACAATGAGCAGTTCTTC. The full variable domain, completed using reference TRBV11-3 and TRBJ2-1, is EAGVVQSPRYKIIEKKQPVAFWCNPISGHNTLYWYLQNLGQGPELLIRYENEEAVDDSQLPKDRFSAERLKGVDSTLKIQPAELGDSAVYLCASSFRRVFTYCSYNEQFFGPGTRLTVL.

This chain links TRBV7-2 with TRBJ1-2, with 7 bases fitting TRBD1. From germline, CDR1 is SGHTA and CDR2 FQGNSA. The CDR3 is 15 residues long. The V gene end was trimmed by 5 bases and the J gene end by 2 bases; junction bases not matched to a gene: 8. The CDR3 DNA reads as TGTGCCAGCAGCATTACAGGGGCGGGGAACTATGGCTACACCTTC. Amino acids: CASSITGAGNYGYTF. Combining the CDR3 with reference TRBV7-2 and TRBJ1-2 gives the whole variable domain GAGVSQSPSNKVTEKGKDVELRCDPISGHTALYWYRQSLGQGLEFLIYFQGNSAPDKSGLPSDRFSAERTGGSVSTLTIQRTQQEDSAVYLCASSITGAGNYGYTFGSGTRLTVV.

The rearrangement uses TRBV5-5 and TRBJ1-1; no definite D call. The V end was cut by 6 bases, the J end by 7 bases, with 16 bases between. Germline V gene sequence: CDR1 SGHKS, CDR2 YYEKEE (reference sequence). CDR3 size: 13 residues. In nucleotides, the CDR3 is TGTGCCAGCACTTCCCGTGGGAGTGGTGAAGCTTTCTTT. Protein product: CASTSRGSGEAFF.

The chain recombines TRBV10-1 with TRBJ1-1; perhaps TRBD1 as D (5 bases). V lost 2 bases and J lost 1, with 14 bases in between. Germline V gene lookup returns CDR1 WNHNN and CDR2 SYGVQD (reference sequence). The CDR3 length is 16 residues. The CDR3 DNA sequence: TGCGCCAGCAGTGAGCCAATGACAGCAAGGAACACTGAAGCTTTCTTT. Amino acids: CASSEPMTARNTEAFF.

Written as DNA, the CDR3 is TGTGCCAGCAGCTTAGTCGGGGGTTCCTACGAGCAGTACTTC. Translated, it gives CASSLVGGSYEQYF. V and J are TRBV7-2 and TRBJ2-7; D might be TRBD2 (6 bases). V was shortened by 1 base and J by 1 base, with 8 bases between the two germline ends. The CDR3 runs 14 residues. Germline CDR1 is SGHTA and CDR2 is FQGNSA. The full variable domain, in which reference TRBV7-2 and TRBJ2-7 provide the parts outside the CDR3, is GAGVSQSPSNKVTEKGKDVELRCDPISGHTALYWYRQSLGQGLEFLIYFQGNSAPDKSGLPSDRFSAERTGGSVSTLTIQRTQQEDSAVYLCASSLVGGSYEQYFGPGTRLTVT.

The chain links TRBV7-9 to TRBJ2-5, with 10 bases matching TRBD2. Germline CDR1 and CDR2: SEHNR and FQNEAQ (reference sequence). This CDR3 comprises 15 residues. V gave up 5 bases and J gave up 5 bases; unmatched junction bases: 8. CDR3 DNA sequence: TGTGCCAGCAGCAAAATCGCTAGCGGGAGTGAGACCCAGTACTTC. Translating gives CASSKIASGSETQYF.

The V gene is TRBV12-3 or TRBV12-4, the J gene TRBJ1-2, with D uncertain. The CDR3 contains 13 residues. V was shortened by 4 bases and J by 8 bases, with 14 bases between the two germline ends. The CDR3 bases are TGTGCCAGCAGTTCCTTCGAACATCCAGGCTACACCTTC. Translated: CASSSFEHPGYTF.

The rearrangement joins TRBV15 to TRBJ2-5, with D perhaps TRBD1 (6 bases). V shed 5 bases and J shed 1 base, with 14 bases lying between them. CDR1 is LNHNV, CDR2 YYDKDF, per germline (reference sequence). The CDR3 length is 15 residues. CDR3 sequence: CATSLPGRGQETQYF. CDR3 sequence (DNA): TGTGCCACCAGCCTTCCGGGCAGGGGCCAAGAGACCCAGTACTTC.

This chain links TRBV14 with TRBJ2-3; D ambiguous. The germline V gene encodes CDR1 SGHDN and CDR2 FVKESK. The CDR3 loop spans 15 amino acids. V was pared by 6 bases and J by 4 bases, with 17 bases between. DNA of the CDR3: TGTGCCAGCAGGCACGCACCGCTACGTTCAGATACGCAGTATTTT. This codes for CASRHAPLRSDTQYF.

This chain connects TRBV2 to TRBJ1-5, with 7 bases lining up with TRBD1. The CDR3 sequence is 15 residues long. The trim removed 6 bases at V and 5 bases at J, leaving 10 bases unmatched. In germline, CDR1 is SNHLY, CDR2 FYNNEI. This CDR3 reads CASRKDRVGYQPQHF. Here the CDR3 DNA reads TGTGCCAGCAGGAAAGACAGGGTGGGGTATCAGCCCCAGCATTTT.

This chain joins TRBV11-3 and TRBJ1-6; D gene ambiguous. Germline V lookup: CDR1 SGHNT, CDR2 YENEEA. V was shortened by 2 bases and J by 7 bases, with 6 bases between the two germline ends. This CDR3 region has 13 residues. CDR3 sequence (DNA): TGTGCCAGCAGCTTATCCCCGAATTCACCCCTCCACTTT. Amino acids: CASSLSPNSPLHF.

This chain joins TRBV7-9 and TRBJ2-5, with D uncertain. CDR1 and CDR2 from the germline V gene are SEHNR and FQNEAQ (reference sequence). The CDR3 loop spans 15 amino acids. Trimming pared 7 bases from V and 0 bases from J, leaving 15 bases between. The CDR3, as DNA: TGTGCCAGCAACTGGGTCACAGAATACCAAGAGACCCAGTACTTC. This translates into CASNWVTEYQETQYF.

This sequence joins TRBV11-2 and TRBJ2-3; 11 nucleotides agree with TRBD2. V lost 5 bases to trimming and J lost 4 bases; unmatched junction nucleotides: 8. CDR3 length: 16 residues. Germline V lookup: CDR1 SGHAT, CDR2 FQNNGV. In DNA, the CDR3 is TGTGCCAGCAGCCCCGGGGGGGGACTAGCGGCAGATACGCAGTATTTT. Translated: CASSPGGGLAADTQYF.

This chain links TRBV7-3 with TRBJ2-1; 10 nucleotides line up with TRBD2. V was clipped by 1 base and J by 6 bases; unmatched bases: 9. This CDR3 region has 17 residues. Germline loops: CDR1 SGHTA, CDR2 FQGTGA. CDR3 sequence (DNA): TGTGCCAGCAGCTTAAACCCGCAACTAGCGGGAAGCAATGAGCAGTTCTTC. It codes for CASSLNPQLAGSNEQFF.

Of note for this clone: The junction does not match germline at one end; this may be a read error. The rearrangement joins TRBV7-2 to TRBJ2-3, with 10 bases matching TRBD2. Germline loops: CDR1 SGHTA, CDR2 FQGNSA. This CDR3 region has 18 residues. Written as DNA, the CDR3 is TGTGCCAGCAGCCCGGCACTCGCTAGCGGGGGAGGCACCGATACGCAGTATTTT. Encoded protein: CASSPALASGGGTDTQYF. Full variable domain (outside the CDR3, taken from reference TRBV7-2 and TRBJ2-3): GAGVSQSPSNKVTEKGKDVELRCDPISGHTALYWYRQSLGQGLEFLIYFQGNSAPDKSGLPSDRFSAERTGGSVSTLTIQRTQQEDSAVYLCASSPALASGGGTDTQYFGPGTRLTVL.

The chain is built from TRBV3-1 (or the pseudogene TRBV3-2) and TRBJ1-2; perhaps TRBD1 as D (6 bases). Looked up from germline, CDR1 is LGHDT and CDR2 is YNNKEL (reference sequence). Trimming removed 2 bases at V and 3 bases at J, with 13 bases between. This CDR3 spans 15 amino acids. The CDR3 DNA reads as TGTGCCAGCAGCCAAACCGACAGGTCCCACTATGGCTACACCTTC. As protein: CASSQTDRSHYGYTF.

This chain links TRBV4-3 with TRBJ2-1, with D possibly being TRBD1 (6 bases). Germline assignment: CDR1 LGHNA and CDR2 YSLEER. The germline V and J ends were trimmed by 8 bases and 7 bases, with 15 bases remaining between them. CDR3 size: 13 residues. The CDR3 DNA is TGCGCCAGCGCCCGGTCAGGGGATAATGAGCAGTTCTTC. Its protein is CASARSGDNEQFF.

The V call is TRBV28, the J call TRBJ2-7; D is ambiguous. The ends were cut back, 5 bases at V and 2 bases at J, with 10 bases in the middle. Germline loops: CDR1 MDHEN, CDR2 SYDVKM. The CDR3 sequence is 13 residues long. In DNA form, the CDR3 reads TGTGCCAGCAGTCTAAGATTGGCCTACGAGCAGTACTTC. This translates into CASSLRLAYEQYF.

The rearrangement links TRBV18 to TRBJ1-3, with 8 bases lining up with TRBD1. The CDR3 is 16 residues long. V trimming: 4 bases; J trimming: 2 bases; junction bases outside the gene matches: 7. Germline lookup yields CDR1 KGHSH and CDR2 LQKENI. This CDR3 reads CASSQRQGATGNTIYF. The CDR3 DNA is TGTGCCAGCTCACAAAGGCAGGGGGCCACTGGAAACACCATATATTTT.

Here the CDR3 reads CASSPRTGGADGYTF. CDR3 DNA: TGTGCCAGCTCACCCCGGACAGGGGGCGCAGATGGCTACACCTTC. The rearrangement uses TRBV18 and TRBJ1-2, with 11 positions matching TRBD1. Unmatched junction bases numbered 6, after V lost 3 bases and J lost 6 bases. Germline V lookup: CDR1 KGHSH, CDR2 LQKENI. The CDR3 length is 15 residues.

The chain joins TRBV5-1 to TRBJ1-1; 7 bases are a match to TRBD1. This CDR3 contains 15 residues. The germline gives CDR1 SGHRS, CDR2 YFSETQ. V shed 4 bases and J 3 bases; nucleotides not matched to a gene: 9. The CDR3 sequence is CASSPRTGPDTEAFF. The CDR3 DNA sequence: TGCGCCAGCAGCCCCCGGACAGGCCCGGACACTGAAGCTTTCTTT.

The chain uses TRBV18 and TRBJ2-7; D is perhaps TRBD2 (5 bases). V was shortened by 0 bases and J by 7 bases, with 22 bases between the two germline ends. From germline, CDR1 is KGHSH and CDR2 LQKENI. This CDR3 comprises 17 residues. The DNA for the CDR3 is TGTGCCAGCTCACCACCGGCTAGCCGCGAGTCGGGTAGGGAGCAGTACTTC. Translating it yields CASSPPASRESGREQYF. Drawing the rest from reference TRBV18 and TRBJ2-7, the complete variable domain is NAGVMQNPRHLVRRRGQEARLRCSPMKGHSHVYWYRQLPEEGLKFMVYLQKENIIDESGMPKERFSAEFPKEGPSILRIQQVVRGDSAAYFCASSPPASRESGREQYFGPGTRLTVT.

The rearrangement links TRBV27 to TRBJ2-7; D call uncertain. Trimming removed 6 bases from V and 2 bases from J, with 17 bases in between. This CDR3 region has 15 residues. Germline CDR1 reads MNHEY; CDR2 reads SMNVEV (reference sequence). This chain's CDR3 is CASSPHNTAAYEQYF. CDR3 nucleotides: TGTGCCAGCAGCCCGCACAACACCGCCGCCTACGAGCAGTACTTC.

This clone was recorded a few times. The chain combines TRBV6-4 with TRBJ2-3; 12 positions agree with TRBD1. This CDR3 spans 15 amino acids. CDR1 is MRHNA and CDR2 is SNTAGT in the germline V gene. The junction had 2 bases not matched to a gene; V was cut back by 3 bases and J by 4 bases. As DNA, the CDR3 is TGTGCCAGCAGTGATGGGACAGGGGGCGCAGATACGCAGTATTTT. Residues: CASSDGTGGADTQYF.

This rearrangement joins TRBV10-2 to TRBJ1-1; 8 positions agree with TRBD1. Germline CDR1 and CDR2: WSHSY and SAAADI. The CDR3 extends over 16 amino acids. V shed 0 bases and J 2 bases; nucleotides not matched to a gene: 5. As DNA, the CDR3 is TGCGCCAGCAGTGAGTCATTCGGGACAGGCAACACTGAAGCTTTCTTT. This encodes CASSESFGTGNTEAFF.

This clone came up once. The V and J genes are TRBV5-4 and TRBJ1-1; D gene ambiguous. Germline V lookup: CDR1 SGHNT, CDR2 YYREEE (reference sequence). The CDR3 is made up of 11 amino acids. V shed 0 bases and J shed 6 bases, with 3 bases lying between them. CDR3 sequence reads: CASSLGAEAFF. In nucleotides, the CDR3 is TGTGCCAGCAGCTTGGGCGCTGAAGCTTTCTTT.

The chain couples TRBV3-1 (or the pseudogene TRBV3-2) to TRBJ2-7; 7 bases match TRBD1. Germline V lookup: CDR1 LGHDT, CDR2 YNNKEL (reference sequence). CDR3 size: 22 residues. V was clipped by 6 bases and J by 1 base; unmatched bases: 30. The CDR3 bases are TGTGCCAGCAGACGTAGACATTATCCGGGGCAGGGGGTAGGCCAGCTATCCTACGAGCAGTACTTC. Encoded protein: CASRRRHYPGQGVGQLSYEQYF.

The count of this clone is one. The genes are TRBV7-8 and TRBJ1-5, with 7 bases fitting TRBD1. The CDR3 runs 17 residues. The J segment lost 6 bases and the V segment lost 1 base, leaving 12 bases of the junction unmatched. CDR1 and CDR2 (germline): SGHVS, FQNEAQ. The CDR3 DNA sequence: TGTGCCAGCAGCTTAGGTATCCGGCAGGGGGTTATTCAGCCCCAGCATTTT. This encodes CASSLGIRQGVIQPQHF.